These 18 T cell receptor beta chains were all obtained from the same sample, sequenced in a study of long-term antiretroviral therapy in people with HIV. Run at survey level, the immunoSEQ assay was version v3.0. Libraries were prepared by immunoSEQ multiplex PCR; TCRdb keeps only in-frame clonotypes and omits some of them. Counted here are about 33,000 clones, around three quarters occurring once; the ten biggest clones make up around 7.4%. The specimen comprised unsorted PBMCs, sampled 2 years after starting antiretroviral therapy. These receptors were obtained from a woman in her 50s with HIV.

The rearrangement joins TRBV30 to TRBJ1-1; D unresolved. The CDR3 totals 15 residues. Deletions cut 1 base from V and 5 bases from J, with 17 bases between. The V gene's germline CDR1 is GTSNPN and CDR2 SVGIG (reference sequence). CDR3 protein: CAWSGLKGRKTEAFF. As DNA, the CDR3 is TGTGCCTGGAGTGGGTTGAAGGGAAGAAAGACTGAAGCTTTCTTT.

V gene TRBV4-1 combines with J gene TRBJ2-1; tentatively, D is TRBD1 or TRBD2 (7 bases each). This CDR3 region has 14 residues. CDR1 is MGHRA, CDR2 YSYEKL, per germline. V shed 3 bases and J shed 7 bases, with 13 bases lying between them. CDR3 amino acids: CASSQTQGGNEQFF. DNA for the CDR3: TGCGCCAGCAGCCAGACGCAGGGGGGGAATGAGCAGTTCTTC.

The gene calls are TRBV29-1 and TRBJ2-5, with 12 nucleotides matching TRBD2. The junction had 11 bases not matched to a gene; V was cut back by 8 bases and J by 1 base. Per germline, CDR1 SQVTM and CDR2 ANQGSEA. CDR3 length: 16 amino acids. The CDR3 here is CSSGEGLAGFQETQYF. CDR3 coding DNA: TGCAGCTCGGGGGAGGGACTAGCGGGTTTCCAAGAGACCCAGTACTTC.

The CDR3 protein is CASSRRGALAEAFF. DNA for the CDR3: TGTGCCAGCAGTCGGAGGGGGGCGCTGGCTGAAGCTTTCTTT. The rearrangement uses TRBV5-6 and TRBJ1-1; TRBD1 might be the D (6 bases). This CDR3 spans 14 amino acids. The V and J ends lost 5 bases and 6 bases respectively, with 17 bases between them. Germline V CDR1 and CDR2: SGHDT, YYEEEE.

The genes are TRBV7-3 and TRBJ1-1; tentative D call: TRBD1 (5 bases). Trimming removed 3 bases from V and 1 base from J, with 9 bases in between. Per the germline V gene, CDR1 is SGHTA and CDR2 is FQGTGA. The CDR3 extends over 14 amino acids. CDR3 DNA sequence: TGTGCCAGCAGCTTGGGGACGGAGAACACTGAAGCTTTCTTT. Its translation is CASSLGTENTEAFF. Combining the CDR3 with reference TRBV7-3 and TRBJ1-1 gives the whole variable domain GAGVSQTPSNKVTEKGKYVELRCDPISGHTALYWYRQSLGQGPEFLIYFQGTGAADDSGLPNDRFFAVRPEGSVSTLKIQRTERGDSAVYLCASSLGTENTEAFFGQGTRLTVV.

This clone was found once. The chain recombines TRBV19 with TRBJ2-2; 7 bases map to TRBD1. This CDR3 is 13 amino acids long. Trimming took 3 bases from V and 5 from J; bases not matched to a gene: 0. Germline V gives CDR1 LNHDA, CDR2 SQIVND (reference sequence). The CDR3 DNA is TGTGCCAGTAGTATGACAGGGACCGGGGAGCTGTTTTTT. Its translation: CASSMTGTGELFF.

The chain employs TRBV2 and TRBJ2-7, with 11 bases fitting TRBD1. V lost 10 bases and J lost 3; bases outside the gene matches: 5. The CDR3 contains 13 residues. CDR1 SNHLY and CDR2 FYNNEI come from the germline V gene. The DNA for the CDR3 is TGTGCCATCCGGGACAGGGGGTTCTACGAGCAGTACTTC. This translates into CAIRDRGFYEQYF. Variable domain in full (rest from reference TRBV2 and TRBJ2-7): EPEVTQTPSHQVTQMGQEVILRCVPISNHLYFYWYRQILGQKVEFLVSFYNNEISEKSEIFDDQFSVERPDGSNFTLKIRSTKLEDSAMYFCAIRDRGFYEQYFGPGTRLTVT.

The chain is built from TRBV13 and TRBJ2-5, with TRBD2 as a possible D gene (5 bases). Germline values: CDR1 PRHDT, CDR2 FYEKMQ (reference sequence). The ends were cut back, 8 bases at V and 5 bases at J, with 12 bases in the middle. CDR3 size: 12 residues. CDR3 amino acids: CASSSPGETQYF. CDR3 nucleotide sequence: TGTGCCAGCTCCTCCCCGGGGGAGACCCAGTACTTC.

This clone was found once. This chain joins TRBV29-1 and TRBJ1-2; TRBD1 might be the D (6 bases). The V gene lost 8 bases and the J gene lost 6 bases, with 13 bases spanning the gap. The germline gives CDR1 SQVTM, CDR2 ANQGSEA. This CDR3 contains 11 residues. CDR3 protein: CSFDGGHGYTF. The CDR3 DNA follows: TGCAGCTTCGACGGGGGCCATGGCTACACCTTC.

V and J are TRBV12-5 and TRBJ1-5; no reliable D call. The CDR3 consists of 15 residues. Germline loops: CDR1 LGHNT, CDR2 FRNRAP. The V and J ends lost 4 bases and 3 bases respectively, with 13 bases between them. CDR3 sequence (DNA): TGTGCTAGTGGTTGGGGTGCTCTCTACAATCAGCCCCAGCATTTT. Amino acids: CASGWGALYNQPQHF. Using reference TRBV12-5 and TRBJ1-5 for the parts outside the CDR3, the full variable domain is DARVTQTPRHKVTEMGQEVTMRCQPILGHNTVFWYRQTMMQGLELLAYFRNRAPLDDSGMPKDRFSAEMPDATLATLKIQPSEPRDSAVYFCASGWGALYNQPQHFGDGTRLSIL.

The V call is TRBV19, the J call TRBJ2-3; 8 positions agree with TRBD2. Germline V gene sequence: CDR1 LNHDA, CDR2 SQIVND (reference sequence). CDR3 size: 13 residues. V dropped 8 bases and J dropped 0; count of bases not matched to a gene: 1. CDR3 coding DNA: TGTGCCAGTTTAGCGGGGAGCACAGATACGCAGTATTTT. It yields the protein CASLAGSTDTQYF.

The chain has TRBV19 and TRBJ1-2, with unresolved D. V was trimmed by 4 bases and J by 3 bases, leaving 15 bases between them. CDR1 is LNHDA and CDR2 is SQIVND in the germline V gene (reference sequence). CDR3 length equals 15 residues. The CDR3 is CASSTGSGSHYGYTF. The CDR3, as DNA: TGTGCCAGTAGTACTGGGTCTGGCAGCCACTATGGCTACACCTTC.

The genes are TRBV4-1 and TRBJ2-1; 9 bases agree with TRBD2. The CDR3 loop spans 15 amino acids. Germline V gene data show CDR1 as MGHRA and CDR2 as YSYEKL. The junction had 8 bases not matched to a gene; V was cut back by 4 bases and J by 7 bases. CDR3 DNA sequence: TGCGCCAGCAGCCCTACGAGCGGGGGGATGAATGAGCAGTTCTTC. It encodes CASSPTSGGMNEQFF.

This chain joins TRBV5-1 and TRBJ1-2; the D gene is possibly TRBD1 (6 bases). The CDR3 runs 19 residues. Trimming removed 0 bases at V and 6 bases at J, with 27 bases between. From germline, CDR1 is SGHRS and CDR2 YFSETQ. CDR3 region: CASSLVPGGRDSKGDGYTF. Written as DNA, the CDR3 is TGCGCCAGCAGCTTGGTTCCCGGGGGCAGGGACTCAAAGGGGGATGGCTACACCTTC.

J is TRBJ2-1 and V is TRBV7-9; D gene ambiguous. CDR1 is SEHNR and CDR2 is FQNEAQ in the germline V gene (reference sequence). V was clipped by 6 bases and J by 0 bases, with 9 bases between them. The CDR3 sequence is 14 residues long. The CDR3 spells CASRGVSSYNEQFF. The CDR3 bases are TGTGCCAGCAGGGGCGTGAGCTCCTACAATGAGCAGTTCTTC.

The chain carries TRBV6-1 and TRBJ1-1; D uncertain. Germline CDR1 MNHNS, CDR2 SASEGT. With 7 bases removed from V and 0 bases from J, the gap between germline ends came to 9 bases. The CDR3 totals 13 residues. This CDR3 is CASNRIMNTEAFF. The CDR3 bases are TGTGCCAGCAACCGGATAATGAACACTGAAGCTTTCTTT.

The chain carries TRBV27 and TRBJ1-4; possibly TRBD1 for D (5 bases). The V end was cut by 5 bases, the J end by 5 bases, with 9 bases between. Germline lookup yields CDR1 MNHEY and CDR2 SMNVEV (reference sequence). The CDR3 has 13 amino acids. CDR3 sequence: CASSLTVNEKLFF. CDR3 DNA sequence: TGTGCCAGCAGTCTGACAGTGAATGAAAAACTGTTTTTT.

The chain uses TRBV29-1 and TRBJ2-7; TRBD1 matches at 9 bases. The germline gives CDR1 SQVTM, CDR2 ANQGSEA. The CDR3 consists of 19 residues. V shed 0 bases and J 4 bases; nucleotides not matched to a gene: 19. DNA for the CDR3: TGCAGCGTTGAAGAAAAAGCACCGGGACAGGGAATCGGTCGGTACGAGCAGTACGTC. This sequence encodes CSVEEKAPGQGIGRYEQYV.